The 10 T cell receptor beta chains presented below share a single source sample, sequenced in a study of identical twins. One entry per CDR3 protein, called by TCRdb with MiXCR from the 5' RACE reads. The sample yields 500,000 to 650,000 distinct CDR3 sequences, about 22% seen once. These data are also associated with another study on yellow fever vaccine responses in identical twins.

Material for sequencing was CD4+ T cells sorted from blood. All receptors come from a woman aged 18-29 years in good health.

This clonotype was seen more than once but under ten times. The chain combines TRBV29-1 with TRBJ1-3, with TRBD1 matching over 9 bases. The V segment lost 4 bases and the J segment 2 bases; nucleotides outside the gene matches: 3. Germline loops: CDR1 SQVTM, CDR2 ANQGSEA. This CDR3 contains 14 residues. The CDR3 nucleotides read TGCAGCGTTGGGGGGACAGGGCCTGGAAACACCATATATTTT. It codes for CSVGGTGPGNTIYF.

The CDR3 spells CASRLPTGPEAFF. In DNA, the CDR3 is TGTGCCAGCAGGCTCCCCACGGGTCCTGAAGCTTTCTTT. The chain uses TRBV21-1 and TRBJ1-1. TRBV21-1 is termed a pseudogene. The CDR3 has 13 residues.

The chain combines TRBV25-1 with TRBJ2-7, with 12 bases lining up with TRBD2. Germline CDR1 MGHDK, CDR2 SYGVNS. The CDR3 extends over 15 amino acids. V trimming: 4 bases; J trimming: 2 bases; junction bases outside the gene matches: 3. The CDR3 here is CASSVASGRAYEQYF. The CDR3, as DNA: TGTGCCAGCAGTGTGGCTAGCGGGAGGGCCTACGAGCAGTACTTC.

This clonotype was counted only a few times. The chain uses TRBV5-1 and TRBJ2-4; D is undetermined. The V end was cut by 3 bases, the J end by 0 bases, with 13 bases between. This CDR3 is 16 amino acids long. In germline, CDR1 is SGHRS, CDR2 YFSETQ. CDR3 coding DNA: TGCGCCAGCAGCTCCCCCGCGACAAAAGCCAAAAACATTCAGTACTTC. Translation: CASSSPATKAKNIQYF.

This clonotype was recorded a few times. The rearrangement joins TRBV5-1 to TRBJ1-4; no firm D call. Trimming removed 5 bases from V and 8 bases from J, with 13 bases in between. Germline CDR1 and CDR2: SGHRS and YFSETQ. CDR3 length: 13 residues. CDR3 protein: CASSGSRSEKLFF. CDR3 bases: TGCGCCAGCAGTGGCAGTCGTTCCGAAAAACTGTTTTTT. Complete variable domain (other parts from reference TRBV5-1 and TRBJ1-4): KAGVTQTPRYLIKTRGQQVTLSCSPISGHRSVSWYQQTPGQGLQFLFEYFSETQRNKGNFPGRFSGRQFSNSRSEMNVSTLELGDSALYLCASSGSRSEKLFFGSGTQLSVL.

This clonotype has only a few counts. This chain joins TRBV4-2 and TRBJ2-3, with TRBD1 matching over 7 bases. V trimming: 1 base; J trimming: 4 bases; junction bases outside the gene matches: 5. The CDR3 has 15 residues. CDR1 and CDR2 (germline): LGHNA, YNFKEQ. The CDR3, as DNA: TGTGCCAGCAGCCAAGGAGGGGGCCAGGCAGATACGCAGTATTTT. Encoded protein: CASSQGGGQADTQYF.

The table lists this clonotype with a few counts. The V call is TRBV20-1, the J call TRBJ2-3; TRBD2 matches 10 bases. V was pared by 5 bases and J by 3 bases, with 11 bases of the junction left unmatched. Germline CDR1 is DFQATT and CDR2 is SNEGSKA (reference sequence). CDR3 length equals 16 residues. The CDR3 reads CSAPSLAGVLTDTQYF. Written as DNA, the CDR3 is TGCAGTGCTCCGTCCCTAGCGGGAGTGTTAACAGATACGCAGTATTTT.

This clonotype was detected only a few times. The chain links TRBV5-5 to TRBJ2-2, with D possibly TRBD1 on 6 matching bases. The CDR3 has 16 residues. Germline CDR1 reads SGHKS; CDR2 reads YYEKEE (reference sequence). V shed 1 base and J shed 3 bases, with 13 bases lying between them. The CDR3: CASSLLDQGHTGELFF. The CDR3 DNA follows: TGTGCCAGCAGCTTGCTGGACCAGGGGCACACCGGGGAGCTGTTTTTT.

The chain combines TRBV6-5 with TRBJ2-4; 8 nucleotides match TRBD1. The CDR3 loop spans 19 amino acids. The germline CDR1 and CDR2 sequences are MNHEY and SVGAGI. Trimming cost V 3 bases and J 0 bases; bases outside gene matches: 13. The CDR3, as DNA: TGTGCCAGCAGTTATCCCCCGGGACAGGTTGATCTAGCCAAAAACATTCAGTACTTC. Translation: CASSYPPGQVDLAKNIQYF.

This clonotype was counted between two and nine times. The chain is built from TRBV12-3 or TRBV12-4 and TRBJ1-5, with D perhaps matching TRBD1 (6 bases). Trimming removed 5 bases from V and 6 bases from J, with 11 bases in between. This CDR3 region has 13 residues. CDR3 residues: CASSGQTGQPQHF. The CDR3 DNA follows: TGTGCCAGCAGTGGACAGACGGGTCAGCCCCAGCATTTT.